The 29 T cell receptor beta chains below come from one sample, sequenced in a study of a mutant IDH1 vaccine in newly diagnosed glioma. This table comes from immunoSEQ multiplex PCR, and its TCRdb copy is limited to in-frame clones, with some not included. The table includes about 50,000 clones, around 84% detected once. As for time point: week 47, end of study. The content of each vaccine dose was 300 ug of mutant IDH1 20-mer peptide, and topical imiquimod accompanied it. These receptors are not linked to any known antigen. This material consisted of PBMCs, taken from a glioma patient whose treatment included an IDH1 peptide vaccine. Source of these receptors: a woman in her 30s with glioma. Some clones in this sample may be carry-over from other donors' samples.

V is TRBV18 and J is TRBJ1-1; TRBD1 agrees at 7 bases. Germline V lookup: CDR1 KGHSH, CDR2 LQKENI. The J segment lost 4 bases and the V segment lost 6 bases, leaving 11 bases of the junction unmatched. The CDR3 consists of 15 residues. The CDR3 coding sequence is TGTGCCAGCTCGCAGTTTCAGGGGGGCGGCACTGAAGCTTTCTTT. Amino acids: CASSQFQGGGTEAFF.

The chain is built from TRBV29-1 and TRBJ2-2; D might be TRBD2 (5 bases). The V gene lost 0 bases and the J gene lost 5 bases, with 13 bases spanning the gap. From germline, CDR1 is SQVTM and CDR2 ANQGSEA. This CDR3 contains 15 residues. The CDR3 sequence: CSVEDRAGGTGELFF. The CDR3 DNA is TGCAGCGTTGAAGATAGGGCGGGTGGGACCGGGGAGCTGTTTTTT.

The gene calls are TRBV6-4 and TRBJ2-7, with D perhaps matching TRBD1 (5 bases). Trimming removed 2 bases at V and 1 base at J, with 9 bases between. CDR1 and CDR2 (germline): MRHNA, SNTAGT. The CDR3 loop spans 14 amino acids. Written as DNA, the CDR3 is TGTGCCAGCAGTGACACGACAGAATCCTACGAGCAGTACTTC. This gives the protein CASSDTTESYEQYF.

CDR3 DNA: TGTGCCAGCAGCTTAGGCGGTCCAGAGCAGTTCTTC. It translates to CASSLGGPEQFF. The rearrangement joins TRBV13 to TRBJ2-1; D uncertain. The CDR3 runs 12 residues. Germline values: CDR1 PRHDT, CDR2 FYEKMQ (reference sequence). Trimming removed 0 bases at V and 10 bases at J, with 7 bases between.

In DNA, the CDR3 is TGTGCGCGGGGGTTCTCCGGGGAGCTGTTTTTT. Translation: CARGFSGELFF. The chain employs TRBV30 and TRBJ2-2; 7 nucleotides line up with TRBD2. Germline V gene data show CDR1 as GTSNPN and CDR2 as SVGIG (reference sequence). The CDR3 sequence is 11 residues long.

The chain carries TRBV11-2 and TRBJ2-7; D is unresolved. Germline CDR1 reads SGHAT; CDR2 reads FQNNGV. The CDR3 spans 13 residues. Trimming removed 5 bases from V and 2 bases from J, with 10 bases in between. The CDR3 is CASSRYFPYEQYF. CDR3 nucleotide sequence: TGTGCCAGCAGCAGATACTTTCCCTACGAGCAGTACTTC.

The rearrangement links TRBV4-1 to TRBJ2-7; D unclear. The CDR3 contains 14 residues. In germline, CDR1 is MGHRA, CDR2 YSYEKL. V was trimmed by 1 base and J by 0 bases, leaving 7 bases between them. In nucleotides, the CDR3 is TGCGCCAGCAGCCAAGTAATTTCCTCCTACGAGCAGTACTTC. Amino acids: CASSQVISSYEQYF.

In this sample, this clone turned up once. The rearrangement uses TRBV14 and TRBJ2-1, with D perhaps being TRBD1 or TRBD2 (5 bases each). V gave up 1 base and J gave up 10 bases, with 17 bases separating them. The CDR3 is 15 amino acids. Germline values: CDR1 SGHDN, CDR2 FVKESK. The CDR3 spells CASSQGTLAEGEQFF. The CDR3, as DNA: TGTGCCAGCAGCCAAGGGACACTGGCCGAGGGGGAGCAGTTCTTC.

The CDR3 DNA reads TGTGCCAGCAACGGGGGGGTGGCCAAAAACATTCAGTACTTC. This codes for CASNGGVAKNIQYF. This chain uses TRBV6-6 with TRBJ2-4; TRBD2 matches at 8 bases. The CDR3 has 14 amino acids. The germline gives CDR1 MNHNY, CDR2 SVGAGI (reference sequence). With V trimmed by 7 bases and J by 1 base, 3 bases remained unmatched.

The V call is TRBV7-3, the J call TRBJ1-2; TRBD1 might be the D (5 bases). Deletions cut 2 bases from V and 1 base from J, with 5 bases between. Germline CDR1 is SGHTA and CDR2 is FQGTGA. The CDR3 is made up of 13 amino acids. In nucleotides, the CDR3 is TGTGCCAGCAGCTTAGACAGTAACTATGGCTACACCTTC. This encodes CASSLDSNYGYTF. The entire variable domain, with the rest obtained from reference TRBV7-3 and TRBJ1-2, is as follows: GAGVSQTPSNKVTEKGKYVELRCDPISGHTALYWYRQSLGQGPEFLIYFQGTGAADDSGLPNDRFFAVRPEGSVSTLKIQRTERGDSAVYLCASSLDSNYGYTFGSGTRLTVV.

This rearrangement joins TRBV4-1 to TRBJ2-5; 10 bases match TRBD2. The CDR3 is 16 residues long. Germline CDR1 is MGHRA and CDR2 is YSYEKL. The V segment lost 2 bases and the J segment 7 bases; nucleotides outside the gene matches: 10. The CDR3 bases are TGCGCCAGCAGCCAACTAGCGGGGGCCCTTGATGGGACCCAGTACTTC. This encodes CASSQLAGALDGTQYF.

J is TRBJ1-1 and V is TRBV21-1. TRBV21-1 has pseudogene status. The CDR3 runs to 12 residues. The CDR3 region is CASSEGTPEAFF. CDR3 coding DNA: TGTGCCAGCAGCGAGGGCACCCCTGAAGCTTTCTTT.

The CDR3 nucleotides read TGCGCCAGCAGCGACCCGGGCAGGGGAAGCTCTGGGGCCAACGTCCTGACTTTC. The encoded protein is CASSDPGRGSSGANVLTF. This chain connects TRBV4-1 to TRBJ2-6; D perhaps matches TRBD1 (6 bases). CDR1 and CDR2 (germline): MGHRA, YSYEKL. V lost 5 bases, J lost 0 bases, and 17 bases lay in between. This CDR3 contains 18 residues.

The CDR3: CSVDLPQGTSTDTQYF. In nucleotides, the CDR3 is TGCAGCGTTGATCTCCCCCAGGGTACTAGCACAGATACGCAGTATTTT. The V and J genes are TRBV29-1 and TRBJ2-3; D may be TRBD1 (5 bases). CDR3 size: 16 residues. V was trimmed by 3 bases and J by 0 bases, leaving 16 bases between them. The germline CDR1 and CDR2 sequences are SQVTM and ANQGSEA.

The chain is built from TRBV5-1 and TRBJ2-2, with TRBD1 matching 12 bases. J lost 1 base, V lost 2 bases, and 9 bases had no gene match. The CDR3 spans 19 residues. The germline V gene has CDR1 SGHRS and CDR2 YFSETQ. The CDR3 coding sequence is TGCGCCAGCAGCTTCCGGGACAGGGGGCTAAGCGGGAACACCGGGGAGCTGTTTTTT. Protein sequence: CASSFRDRGLSGNTGELFF.

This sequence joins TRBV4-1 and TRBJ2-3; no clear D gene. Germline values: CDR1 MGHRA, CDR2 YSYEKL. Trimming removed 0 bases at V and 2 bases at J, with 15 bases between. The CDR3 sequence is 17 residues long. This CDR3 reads CASSQDGRPSYTDTQYF. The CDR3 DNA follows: TGCGCCAGCAGCCAAGATGGACGGCCCTCCTACACAGATACGCAGTATTTT.

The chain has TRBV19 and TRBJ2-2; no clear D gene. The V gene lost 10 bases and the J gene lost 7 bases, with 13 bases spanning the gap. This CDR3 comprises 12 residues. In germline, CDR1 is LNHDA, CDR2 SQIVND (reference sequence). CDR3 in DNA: TGTGCCACGAGTTGGTTTGGCGGGGAGCTGTTTTTT. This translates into CATSWFGGELFF.

CDR3 DNA: TGTGCCAGCAGCCCCCACGGTTCCAATTTAGAGACCCAGTACTTC. This encodes CASSPHGSNLETQYF. The chain recombines TRBV27 with TRBJ2-5; no firm D call. There are 15 residues in the CDR3. Trimming took 6 bases from V and 4 from J, leaving 18 bases between them. Germline V gene sequence: CDR1 MNHEY, CDR2 SMNVEV (reference sequence).

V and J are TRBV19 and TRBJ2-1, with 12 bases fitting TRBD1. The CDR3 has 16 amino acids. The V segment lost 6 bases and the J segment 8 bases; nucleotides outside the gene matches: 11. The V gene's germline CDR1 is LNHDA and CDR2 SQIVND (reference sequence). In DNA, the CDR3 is TGTGCCAGTAGCCTAACGGGACAGGGGGCAGGAGATGAGCAGTTCTTC. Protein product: CASSLTGQGAGDEQFF.

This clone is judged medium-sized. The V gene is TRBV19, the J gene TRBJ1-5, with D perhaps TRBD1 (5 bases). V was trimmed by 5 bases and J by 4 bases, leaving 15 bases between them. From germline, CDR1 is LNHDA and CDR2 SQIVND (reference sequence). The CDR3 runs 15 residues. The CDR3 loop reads CASSSGTAVNQPQHF. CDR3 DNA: TGTGCCAGTAGTTCCGGGACCGCTGTTAATCAGCCCCAGCATTTT.

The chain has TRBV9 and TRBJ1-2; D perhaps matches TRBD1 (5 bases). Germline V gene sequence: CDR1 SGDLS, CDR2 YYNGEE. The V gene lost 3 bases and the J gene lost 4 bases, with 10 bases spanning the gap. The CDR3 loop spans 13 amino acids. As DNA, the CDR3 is TGTGCCAGCAGCGCGACAGCTCTCTATGGCTACACCTTC. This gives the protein CASSATALYGYTF.

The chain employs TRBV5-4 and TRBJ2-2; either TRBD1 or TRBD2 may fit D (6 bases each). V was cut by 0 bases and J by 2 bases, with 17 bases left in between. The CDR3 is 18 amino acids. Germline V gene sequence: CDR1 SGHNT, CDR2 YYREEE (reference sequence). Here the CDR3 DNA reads TGTGCCAGCAGCTTGGCGATGGGACTCAGGGGTAACACCGGGGAGCTGTTTTTT. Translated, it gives CASSLAMGLRGNTGELFF.

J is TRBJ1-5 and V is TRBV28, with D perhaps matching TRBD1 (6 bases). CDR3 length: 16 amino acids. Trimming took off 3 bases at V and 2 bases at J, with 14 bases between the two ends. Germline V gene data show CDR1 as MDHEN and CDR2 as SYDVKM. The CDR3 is CASSFIRGRGNQPQHF. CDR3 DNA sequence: TGTGCCAGCAGTTTTATCAGGGGACGCGGCAATCAGCCCCAGCATTTT.

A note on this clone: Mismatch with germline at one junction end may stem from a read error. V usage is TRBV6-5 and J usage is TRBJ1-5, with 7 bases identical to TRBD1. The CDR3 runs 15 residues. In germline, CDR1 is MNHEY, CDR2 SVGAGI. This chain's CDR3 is CATSRSQGRDQPQHF. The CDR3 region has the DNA TGTGCCACCAGTCGGTCACAGGGGAGGGATCAGCCCCAGCATTTT.

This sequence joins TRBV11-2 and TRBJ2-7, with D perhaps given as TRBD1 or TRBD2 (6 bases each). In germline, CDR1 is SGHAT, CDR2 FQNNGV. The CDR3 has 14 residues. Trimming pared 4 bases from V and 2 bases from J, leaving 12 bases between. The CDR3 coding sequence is TGTGCCAGCAGCTGGGGTGGGGGGCCCTACGAGCAGTACTTC. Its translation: CASSWGGGPYEQYF.

In nucleotides, the CDR3 is TGTGCCATCAGGCCTGTTATGAGCGGGAGCGCTTCCTACGAGCAGTACTTC. Amino acids: CAIRPVMSGSASYEQYF. V gene TRBV10-3 combines with J gene TRBJ2-7, with 8 bases matching TRBD2. Germline CDR1 is ENHRY and CDR2 is SYGVKD. V dropped 6 bases and J dropped 1; count of bases not matched to a gene: 14. There are 17 residues in the CDR3.

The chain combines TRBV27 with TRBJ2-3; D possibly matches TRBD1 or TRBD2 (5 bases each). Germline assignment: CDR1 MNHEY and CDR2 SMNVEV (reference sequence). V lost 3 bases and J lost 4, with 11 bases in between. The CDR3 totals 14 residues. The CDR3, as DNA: TGTGCCAGCAGTTTCATCGGGACCCCAGATACGCAGTATTTT. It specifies CASSFIGTPDTQYF.

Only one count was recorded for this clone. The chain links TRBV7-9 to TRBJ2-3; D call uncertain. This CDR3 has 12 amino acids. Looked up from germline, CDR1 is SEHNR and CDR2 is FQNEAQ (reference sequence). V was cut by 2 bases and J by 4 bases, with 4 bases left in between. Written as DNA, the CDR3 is TGTGCCAGCAGCTTAAGCCCAGATACGCAGTATTTT. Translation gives CASSLSPDTQYF. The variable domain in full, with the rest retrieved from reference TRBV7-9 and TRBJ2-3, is DTGVSQNPRHKITKRGQNVTFRCDPISEHNRLYWYRQTLGQGPEFLTYFQNEAQLEKSRLLSDRFSAERPKGSFSTLEIQRTEQGDSAMYLCASSLSPDTQYFGPGTRLTVL.

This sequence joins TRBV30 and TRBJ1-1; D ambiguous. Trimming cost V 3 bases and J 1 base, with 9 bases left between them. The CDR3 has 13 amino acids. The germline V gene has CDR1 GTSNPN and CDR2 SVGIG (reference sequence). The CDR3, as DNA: TGTGCCTGGAGGCAAACAGCGAACACTGAAGCTTTCTTT. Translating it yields CAWRQTANTEAFF.